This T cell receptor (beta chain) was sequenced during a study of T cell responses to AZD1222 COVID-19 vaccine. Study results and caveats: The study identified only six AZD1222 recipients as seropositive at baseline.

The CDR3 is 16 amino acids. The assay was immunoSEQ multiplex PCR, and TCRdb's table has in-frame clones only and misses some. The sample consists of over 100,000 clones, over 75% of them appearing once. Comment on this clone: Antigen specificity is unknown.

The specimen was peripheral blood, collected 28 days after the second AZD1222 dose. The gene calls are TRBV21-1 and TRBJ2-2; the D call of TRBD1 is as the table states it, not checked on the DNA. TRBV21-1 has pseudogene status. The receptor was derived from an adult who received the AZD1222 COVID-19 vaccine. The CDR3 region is CASSKRLTNNTGELFF. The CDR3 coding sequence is TGTGCCAGCAGCAAACGATTGACAAACAACACCGGGGAGCTGTTTTTT.